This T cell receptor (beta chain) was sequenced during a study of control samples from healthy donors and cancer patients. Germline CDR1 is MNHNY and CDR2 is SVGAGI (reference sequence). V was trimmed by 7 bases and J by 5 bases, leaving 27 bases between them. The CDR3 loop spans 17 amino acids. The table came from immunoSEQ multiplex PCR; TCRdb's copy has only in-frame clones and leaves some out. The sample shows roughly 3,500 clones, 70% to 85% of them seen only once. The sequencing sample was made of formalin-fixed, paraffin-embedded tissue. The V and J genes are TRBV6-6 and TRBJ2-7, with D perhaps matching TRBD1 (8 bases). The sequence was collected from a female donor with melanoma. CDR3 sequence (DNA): TGTGCCAGCACTCGAATCCTCGGGAGGACAGGGTTCCACGAGCAGTACTTC. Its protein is CASTRILGRTGFHEQYF.